The 29 T cell receptor beta chains presented below share a single source sample, sequenced in a study of Ad26.COV2.S vaccination and SARS-CoV-2 variants. As for treatment: 19 received Ad26.COV2.S at low or high dose, single or two shots; about 5 received placebo; per-sample allocation not given. The investigators took samples on day 63 after the first vaccine or placebo injection. Sequenced by immunoSEQ multiplex PCR; TCRdb stores in-frame clones only, minus some. The sample carries approximately 410,000 clones, 85% to 90% recorded once. This specimen was peripheral blood, taken in a trial of Ad26.COV2.S vaccine versus placebo. All receptors come from a person between 18 and 60 years old who received the Ad26.COV2.S COVID-19 vaccine or a placebo.

The rearrangement joins TRBV7-2 to TRBJ1-6; a weak D match, TRBD1 (5 bases). Trimming took 0 bases from V and 5 from J, leaving 11 bases between them. This CDR3 has 16 amino acids. Germline CDR1 and CDR2: SGHTA and FQGNSA. CDR3 in amino acids: CASSLAGGYNNSPLHF. The DNA of the CDR3 is TGTGCCAGCAGCTTAGCGGGGGGGTACAATAATTCACCCCTCCACTTT.

The chain is built from TRBV6-5 and TRBJ2-7, with D possibly TRBD1 on 6 matching bases. This CDR3 is built from 13 residues. Trimming took off 7 bases at V and 3 bases at J, with 13 bases between the two ends. CDR1 and CDR2 (germline): MNHEY, SVGAGI. This CDR3 is CASTTWGHYEQYF. The DNA of the CDR3 is TGTGCCAGCACAACGTGGGGGCACTACGAGCAGTACTTC.

The rearrangement joins TRBV10-3 to TRBJ1-1, with TRBD1 as a possible D gene (6 bases). Deletions cut 6 bases from V and 4 bases from J, with 15 bases between. The CDR3 runs to 14 residues. The germline CDR1 and CDR2 sequences are ENHRY and SYGVKD. CDR3 DNA: TGTGCCATCAGGGGGGCCGGGGTAGGCACTGAAGCTTTCTTT. Its protein product is CAIRGAGVGTEAFF.

The rearrangement joins TRBV18 to TRBJ1-2, with D possibly being TRBD1 (5 bases). Trimming took off 3 bases at V and 3 bases at J, with 14 bases between the two ends. The CDR3 runs 15 residues. The germline gives CDR1 KGHSH, CDR2 LQKENI. The CDR3 is CASSPRSGRDYGYTF. The CDR3 DNA follows: TGTGCCAGCTCACCCCGGTCAGGGAGGGACTATGGCTACACCTTC.

The chain joins TRBV30 to TRBJ1-2, with a possible D match to TRBD1 (5 bases). The CDR3 has 13 residues. Germline lookup yields CDR1 GTSNPN and CDR2 SVGIG (reference sequence). The V end was cut by 4 bases, the J end by 4 bases, with 13 bases between. The CDR3 sequence is CAWKRGSSYGYTF. The CDR3 bases are TGTGCCTGGAAGCGGGGCTCCTCCTATGGCTACACCTTC.

The rearrangement links TRBV29-1 to TRBJ1-2; 10 bases match TRBD1. Germline-derived CDR1 and CDR2 are SQVTM and ANQGSEA. J was trimmed by 8 bases and V by 7 bases; bases with no gene match: 10. The CDR3 consists of 13 residues. CDR3 in DNA: TGCAGCGCAATGACAGGGGGCAGAGTAGGCTACACCTTC. Translating gives CSAMTGGRVGYTF.

In nucleotides, the CDR3 is TGTGCCTGGAGTGTAGGGACTAGCGGGGCACAAGAGACCCAGTACTTC. Translation gives CAWSVGTSGAQETQYF. The chain is built from TRBV30 and TRBJ2-5, with 13 positions matching TRBD2. The CDR3 contains 16 residues. Trimming cost V 0 bases and J 2 bases; bases outside gene matches: 3. Germline CDR1 reads GTSNPN; CDR2 reads SVGIG (reference sequence).

CDR3 sequence reads: CAWSVVHSPLHF. The DNA of the CDR3 is TGTGCCTGGAGTGTGGTCCATTCACCCCTCCACTTT. The V and J genes are TRBV30 and TRBJ1-6, with D hard to call. The germline V and J ends were trimmed by 0 bases and 8 bases, with 5 bases remaining between them. In germline, CDR1 is GTSNPN, CDR2 SVGIG (reference sequence). CDR3 length: 12 residues.

This rearrangement joins TRBV7-8 to TRBJ2-1; possibly TRBD2 for D (5 bases). The ends were cut back, 1 base at V and 2 bases at J, with 9 bases in the middle. Looked up from germline, CDR1 is SGHVS and CDR2 is FQNEAQ. This CDR3 spans 15 amino acids. CDR3 amino acids: CASSLERGTYNEQFF. The CDR3 nucleotides read TGTGCCAGCAGCTTAGAGAGAGGGACCTACAATGAGCAGTTCTTC.

The rearrangement joins TRBV7-9 to TRBJ2-1; D perhaps matches TRBD2 (5 bases). V shed 1 base and J shed 8 bases, with 6 bases lying between them. The CDR3 is made up of 12 amino acids. The V gene's germline CDR1 is SEHNR and CDR2 FQNEAQ (reference sequence). CDR3 protein: CASSLVSDEQFF. DNA of the CDR3: TGTGCCAGCAGCTTAGTTAGCGATGAGCAGTTCTTC.

This sequence joins TRBV6-2 or TRBV6-3 and TRBJ2-7; 7 bases line up with TRBD1. This CDR3 spans 15 amino acids. The trim removed 2 bases at V and 5 bases at J, leaving 9 bases unmatched. Germline CDR1 is MNHEY and CDR2 is SVGEGT. The CDR3 DNA is TGTGCCAGCAGTTACCGTGACAGGGATGTCGACGAGCAGTACTTC. Encoded protein: CASSYRDRDVDEQYF.

Only a few counts were recorded for this clone. This sequence joins TRBV7-8 and TRBJ2-7; 9 nucleotides match TRBD1. From germline, CDR1 is SGHVS and CDR2 FQNEAQ. Trimming removed 1 base from V and 4 bases from J; junction bases left unmatched: 8. The CDR3 length is 16 residues. CDR3: CASSLVMGQGGYEQYF. DNA of the CDR3: TGTGCCAGCAGCTTAGTAATGGGACAGGGAGGGTACGAGCAGTACTTC.

The chain links TRBV9 to TRBJ2-5; either TRBD1 or TRBD2 may fit D (5 bases each). Trimming took 4 bases from V and 1 from J, leaving 14 bases between them. CDR1 SGDLS and CDR2 YYNGEE come from the germline V gene. The CDR3 is 15 residues long. CDR3 nucleotides: TGTGCCAGCAGCCCCGGGACGGTACTCCAAGAGACCCAGTACTTC. It yields the protein CASSPGTVLQETQYF.

This chain uses TRBV6-2 or TRBV6-3 with TRBJ1-6; possibly TRBD1 for D (6 bases). The germline V gene has CDR1 MNHEY and CDR2 SVGEGT. Trimming cost V 0 bases and J 3 bases, with 9 bases left between them. The CDR3 consists of 16 residues. CDR3 sequence (DNA): TGTGCCAGCAGTTACTCTTCAGGGGACTATAATTCACCCCTCCACTTT. It translates to CASSYSSGDYNSPLHF.

CDR3 residues: CASSYELAGTGELFF. The CDR3 coding sequence is TGTGCCAGCAGTTACGAGCTAGCCGGCACCGGGGAGCTGTTTTTT. The V and J genes are TRBV6-6 and TRBJ2-2, with a possible D match to TRBD2 (5 bases). V lost 2 bases, J lost 4 bases, and 11 bases lay in between. Per the germline V gene, CDR1 is MNHNY and CDR2 is SVGAGI (reference sequence). The CDR3 spans 15 residues.

The rearrangement links TRBV7-2 to TRBJ2-7; D gene uncertain. The CDR3 consists of 13 residues. Trimming cost V 1 base and J 7 bases, with 11 bases left between them. Germline assignment: CDR1 SGHTA and CDR2 FQGNSA. The CDR3 region has the DNA TGTGCCAGCAGCTTAGGGACCGGTCGGGAGCAGTACTTC. It specifies CASSLGTGREQYF.

The chain carries TRBV5-1 and TRBJ2-7; D might be TRBD1 (5 bases). V dropped 2 bases and J dropped 0 bases, with 15 bases sitting between them. The CDR3 spans 16 residues. CDR1 is SGHRS and CDR2 is YFSETQ in the germline V gene. CDR3 sequence: CASSFRWGHSSYEQYF. For the CDR3, the DNA is TGCGCCAGCAGCTTCCGGTGGGGCCATTCCTCCTACGAGCAGTACTTC.

Only one count was recorded for this clone. V and J are TRBV7-2 and TRBJ2-5, with a weak D call TRBD1 (7 bases). The CDR3 contains 17 residues. Germline loops: CDR1 SGHTA, CDR2 FQGNSA. Trimming cost V 1 base and J 7 bases, with 22 bases left between them. CDR3 sequence: CASSLVRSQGGRRTQYF. The CDR3 region has the DNA TGTGCCAGCAGCTTAGTGCGGTCGCAGGGGGGACGGAGGACCCAGTACTTC.

The genes are TRBV7-2 and TRBJ2-3; 9 nucleotides line up with TRBD2. Germline CDR1 reads SGHTA; CDR2 reads FQGNSA. This CDR3 spans 16 amino acids. V trimming: 5 bases; J trimming: 4 bases; junction bases outside the gene matches: 10. The CDR3 spells CASSPRRGGRADTQYF. CDR3 sequence (DNA): TGTGCCAGCAGCCCACGGCGGGGGGGCCGTGCAGATACGCAGTATTTT.

This clone was picked up one time. V usage is TRBV7-6 and J usage is TRBJ2-3, with D perhaps matching TRBD1 (5 bases). V gave up 0 bases and J gave up 1 base, with 8 bases separating them. Germline assignment: CDR1 SGHVS and CDR2 FNYEAQ. The CDR3 extends over 15 amino acids. As DNA, the CDR3 is TGTGCCAGCAGCTTAGCCAGGGCCGGCACAGATACGCAGTATTTT. Translated, it gives CASSLARAGTDTQYF. The whole variable domain, filled in from reference TRBV7-6 and TRBJ2-3, reads GAGVSQSPRYKVTKRGQDVALRCDPISGHVSLYWYRQALGQGPEFLTYFNYEAQQDKSGLPNDRFSAERPEGSISTLTIQRTEQRDSAMYRCASSLARAGTDTQYFGPGTRLTVL.

This rearrangement joins TRBV7-2 to TRBJ2-7, with TRBD2 matching over 11 bases. The CDR3 contains 17 residues. Germline V gene lookup returns CDR1 SGHTA and CDR2 FQGNSA. With 5 bases clipped from V and 7 bases from J, the junction kept 16 bases outside the gene matches. In nucleotides, the CDR3 is TGTGCCAGCAGCCCTCCTGATCTAGCGGGGGGTGTCTGGGAGCAGTACTTC. It encodes CASSPPDLAGGVWEQYF.

This sequence joins TRBV3-1 (or the pseudogene TRBV3-2) and TRBJ1-2, with D possibly being TRBD1 (6 bases). Deletions cut 2 bases from V and 7 bases from J, with 8 bases between. This CDR3 comprises 12 residues. Germline-derived CDR1 and CDR2 are LGHDT and YNNKEL (reference sequence). The CDR3 region is CASSQNRAGYTF. The CDR3 DNA is TGTGCCAGCAGCCAAAACAGGGCTGGCTACACCTTC.

The chain recombines TRBV5-1 with TRBJ2-5; TRBD1 matches 7 bases. J was trimmed by 1 base and V by 2 bases; bases with no gene match: 2. The length of the CDR3 is 14 residues. The germline CDR1 and CDR2 sequences are SGHRS and YFSETQ. The CDR3 nucleotides are TGCGCCAGCAGCTTCGGACAGGTCCAAGAGACCCAGTACTTC. Residues: CASSFGQVQETQYF.

The chain has TRBV28 and TRBJ2-7, with 8 bases identical to TRBD2. CDR1 is MDHEN and CDR2 is SYDVKM in the germline V gene. With V trimmed by 3 bases and J by 7 bases, 8 bases remained unmatched. There are 14 residues in the CDR3. The CDR3 DNA sequence: TGTGCCAGCAGTTTGGGCGGGGGGACGAGTGAGCAGTACTTC. Its protein is CASSLGGGTSEQYF.

V usage is TRBV6-5 and J usage is TRBJ1-1; D might be TRBD1 (6 bases). The CDR3 runs 14 residues. From germline, CDR1 is MNHEY and CDR2 SVGAGI. The CDR3 loop is CAARGKLRPGEAFF. CDR3 DNA sequence: TGTGCGGCTAGGGGGAAATTGCGGCCAGGGGAAGCTTTCTTT.

This clone has a handful of counts. The chain couples TRBV3-1 (or the pseudogene TRBV3-2) to TRBJ2-7, with D perhaps being TRBD1 or TRBD2 (5 bases each). Germline assignment: CDR1 LGHDT and CDR2 YNNKEL (reference sequence). The CDR3 loop spans 14 amino acids. V shed 2 bases and J shed 9 bases, with 17 bases lying between them. The CDR3 here is CASSQQGTATRQYF. The CDR3, as DNA: TGTGCCAGCAGCCAACAAGGGACCGCGACGCGGCAGTACTTC.

The chain uses TRBV5-1 and TRBJ2-1; tentative D call: TRBD1 (6 bases). V shed 4 bases and J shed 2 bases, with 13 bases lying between them. Germline-derived CDR1 and CDR2 are SGHRS and YFSETQ. The CDR3 consists of 15 residues. The DNA for the CDR3 is TGCGCCAGCAGCCTTGTGGGGGCCCCCTACAATGAGCAGTTCTTC. Translating it yields CASSLVGAPYNEQFF.

In DNA, the CDR3 is TGTGCCAGCAGCGGGGCGGGGGTACCGACCGGGGAGCTGTTTTTT. Residues: CASSGAGVPTGELFF. The rearrangement uses TRBV5-8 and TRBJ2-2; 7 bases are a match to TRBD2. The CDR3 spans 15 residues. The V and J ends lost 4 bases and 5 bases, in that order; junction bases with no gene match: 8. Germline values: CDR1 SGHTS, CDR2 YDEGEE.

The CDR3 DNA is TGTGCCAGCAGCCCGCCTTATGATGTGAACACTGAAGCTTTCTTT. Translated: CASSPPYDVNTEAFF. The rearrangement joins TRBV5-6 to TRBJ1-1; D uncertain. Germline V gene lookup returns CDR1 SGHDT and CDR2 YYEEEE. There are 15 residues in the CDR3. V gave up 4 bases and J gave up 0 bases, with 13 bases separating them.